This T cell receptor (beta chain) is from a study of Ad26.COV2.S vaccination and SARS-CoV-2 variants. Whole-study context: The donor was enrolled in the Ad26.COV2.S arm of the COV1001 trial.

Measured with immunoSEQ multiplex PCR; TCRdb has only the in-frame clones, and not every one. The data show hundreds of thousands of clones, around 92% seen once. The treatment is: about 20 received Ad26.COV2.S at low or high dose, single or two shots; several received placebo; per-sample allocation not given. At day 63 after the first vaccine or placebo injection, samples were drawn. This CDR3 region has 10 residues. The V gene lost 5 bases and the J gene lost 12 bases, with 11 bases spanning the gap. Germline CDR1 SQVTM, CDR2 ANQGSEA. The sequence derives from a person between 18 and 65 years old who received the Ad26.COV2.S COVID-19 vaccine or a placebo. The chain has TRBV29-1 and TRBJ2-4; D may correspond to TRBD1 or TRBD2 (6 bases each). The sequences come from peripheral blood, collected in a trial of Ad26.COV2.S vaccine versus placebo. CDR3 residues: CSVSGEAQYF. The CDR3 DNA sequence: TGCAGCGTTTCAGGGGAGGCTCAGTACTTC.